This T cell receptor (beta chain) was sequenced during a study of control samples from healthy donors and cancer patients. Per the germline V gene, CDR1 is SGDLS and CDR2 is YYNGEE. V lost 4 bases and J lost 0, with 10 bases in between. The CDR3 is made up of 14 amino acids. Profiling relied on immunoSEQ multiplex PCR, and the TCRdb table lists in-frame clones only, not all of them. The sample has 110,000 to 150,000 clones, about 88% seen once; the top ten hold around 10%. The chain carries TRBV9 and TRBJ2-5, with D possibly being TRBD1 (6 bases). The receptor was isolated from a young woman in good health. Sample: blood. CDR3 in amino acids: CASSSWTDQETQYF. The CDR3 DNA reads as TGTGCCAGCAGCTCCTGGACAGACCAAGAGACCCAGTACTTC. The variable domain in full, completed from reference TRBV9 and TRBJ2-5, reads DSGVTQTPKHLITATGQRVTLRCSPRSGDLSVYWYQQSLDQGLQFLIQYYNGEERAKGNILERFSAQQFPDLHSELNLSSLELGDSALYFCASSSWTDQETQYFGPGTRLLVL.